This T cell receptor beta chain was recovered during a study of sequential checkpoint blockade in melanoma. The wider study: Randomization was 1:1 between first-line nivolumab→ipilimumab and ipilimumab→nivolumab.

Described treatment: randomized to nivolumab then ipilimumab (arm A) or the reverse (arm B). PBMC sorting kept live CD3+CD8+ cells without CD19 or CD56. Clones were read by immunoSEQ multiplex PCR, and TCRdb kept only the in-frame ones, dropping some. The repertoire holds roughly 9,300 clones, with 60% to 85% as singletons. This clone appeared a few times. With 3 bases removed from V and 5 bases from J, the gap between germline ends came to 10 bases. The CDR3 consists of 13 residues. Germline CDR1 and CDR2: SGHTA and FQGNSA. This TCR was recovered from a human donor with melanoma. The chain has TRBV7-2 and TRBJ1-1, with D perhaps matching TRBD1 (5 bases). The source was CD8+ T cells sorted from blood (inferred from file names), collected from a patient given nivolumab and ipilimumab in sequence. In nucleotides, the CDR3 is TGTGCCAGCAGCTTTCCGGGGGGGACTGAAGCTTTCTTT. Its translation is CASSFPGGTEAFF.